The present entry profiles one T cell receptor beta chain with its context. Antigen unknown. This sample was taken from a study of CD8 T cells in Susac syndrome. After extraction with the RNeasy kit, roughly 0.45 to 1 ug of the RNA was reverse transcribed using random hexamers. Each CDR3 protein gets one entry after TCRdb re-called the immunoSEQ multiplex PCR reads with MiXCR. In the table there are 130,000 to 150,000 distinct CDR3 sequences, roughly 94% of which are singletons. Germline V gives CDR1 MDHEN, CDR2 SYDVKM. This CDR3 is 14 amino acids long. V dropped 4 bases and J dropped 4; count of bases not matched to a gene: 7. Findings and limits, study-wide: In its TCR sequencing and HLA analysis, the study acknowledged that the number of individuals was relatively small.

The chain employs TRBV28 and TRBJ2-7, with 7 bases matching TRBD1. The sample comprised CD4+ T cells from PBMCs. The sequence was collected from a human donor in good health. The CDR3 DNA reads TGTGCCAGCAGTTCCCGACAGGGTATGTACGAGCAGTACTTC. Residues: CASSSRQGMYEQYF.